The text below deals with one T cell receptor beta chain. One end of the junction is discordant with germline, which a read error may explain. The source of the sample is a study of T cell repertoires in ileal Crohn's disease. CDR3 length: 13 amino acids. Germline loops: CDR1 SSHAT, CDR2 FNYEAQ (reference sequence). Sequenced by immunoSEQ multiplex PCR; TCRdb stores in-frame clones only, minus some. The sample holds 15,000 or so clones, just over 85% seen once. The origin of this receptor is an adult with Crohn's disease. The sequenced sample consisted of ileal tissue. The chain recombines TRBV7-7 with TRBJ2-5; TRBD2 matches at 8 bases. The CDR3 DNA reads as TGTGCTAGCACGGCGGGGGGAGGAGAGACCCAGTACTTC. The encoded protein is CASTAGGGETQYF.